The present T cell receptor beta chain was sequenced within a study of CD8 T cells in ankylosing spondylitis (dated by TCRdb to 2017 to 2019). Notes on the research overall: To find TCR variants linked to disease, the study profiled T cell receptor beta repertoires in ankylosing spondylitis patients and healthy donors. The whole study cohort included over a hundred healthy donors and 25 ankylosing spondylitis patients. Peripheral blood was sampled, and synovial fluid was additionally collected from ankylosing spondylitis patients. Study-level results and caveats: The disease-linked clones were reported as significantly enriched in matched synovial fluid samples from ankylosing spondylitis patients. A TCR beta motif of 7 or 8 highly homologous amino acid variants appeared characteristic of blood from ankylosing spondylitis patients. A CD8+ phenotype was shown by the disease-linked clones, which were found at relatively low frequencies in peripheral blood. Some of the motif variants had been reported before in the synovial fluid and blood of reactive arthritis patients, a finding that suggests common disease-initiation mechanisms.

Worth noting for this clonotype: Its specific antigen is unknown. Base qualities are not recorded, but no much larger clone differs from it by a single base.

The sequencer listed for this sample is Illumina HiSeq 2500. Quantitative 5'-RACE with molecular barcodes was used to prepare TCR beta libraries. As for the authors' bioinformatics: Disease-linked TCR variants were identified with a new computational method built on a probabilistic model of VDJ rearrangement. The public reads were quality trimmed at Q25 with fastp and then assembled into clones with MiXCR by TCRdb, keeping productive beta chains. Each entry is one CDR3 protein sequence, shown with its most common DNA and genes. These V and J calls rely on TCRdb rather than the paper's analysis. Here the sample has some 130,000 distinct CDR3 sequences; roughly 13% occur a single time. Of the sample, 2.5% to 3% falls within the top ten clones. V is pared back by 0 bases and J by 6 bases, with 14 bases lying between the germline termini. CDR1 and CDR2 (SGHTA, FQGTGA) derive from the germline V gene. Measured from the cysteine to the phenylalanine, the CDR3 is 16 residues long. Only the CDR3 DNA is retained, 48 bases long and in frame from the first base.

The receptor was derived from a female donor with ankylosing spondylitis or in good health (not recorded which). Recombination linked TRBV7-3 to TRBJ2-2, with the identity of the D gene unclear. Sequences were obtained from blood, either unsorted or a sorted T cell fraction (not recorded which). Read as DNA, the sequence is TGTGCCAGCAGCTTAACGGTTTTAGGTTCTTCCGGGGAGCTGTTTTTT. This encodes CASSLTVLGSSGELFF.